One sample yielded the 10 T cell receptor beta chains listed below, sequenced in a study of blood T cell repertoires in COVID-19. Data came from immunoSEQ multiplex PCR; TCRdb stores just in-frame clones and leaves some out. The sample gives 130,000 or so clones, roughly 80% of which show up once; approximately 15% is in the top ten. The sample comprised peripheral blood. The receptors were sampled from a man in his fifties with acute or convalescent COVID-19.

The V call is TRBV5-1, the J call TRBJ2-5, with a tentative D call TRBD1 (6 bases). This CDR3 is built from 16 residues. V lost 0 bases and J 5 bases, leaving 17 bases between the germline ends. In germline, CDR1 is SGHRS, CDR2 YFSETQ. The DNA of the CDR3 is TGCGCCAGCAGCTTGGCCCAACAGGGTAGAGGGGAGACCCAGTACTTC. This gives the protein CASSLAQQGRGETQYF.

V gene TRBV21-1 combines with J gene TRBJ1-2; TRBD1 is taken as the D call from the table, unchecked against the DNA. TRBV21-1 is described as a pseudogene. The CDR3 covers 14 residues. The CDR3 is CASSKGAGIYGYTF. The CDR3 coding sequence is TGTGCCAGCAGCAAGGGGGCAGGGATCTATGGCTACACCTTC.

J is TRBJ1-1 and V is TRBV19; 8 bases are a match to TRBD1. Germline CDR1 and CDR2: LNHDA and SQIVND (reference sequence). CDR3 length: 15 residues. Trimming at V came to 5 bases and at J to 3 bases, leaving 8 bases not matched to a gene. The CDR3 region has the DNA TGTGCCAGTAGTTGGGGGCTACAGGGGGACACTGAAGCTTTCTTT. It specifies CASSWGLQGDTEAFF.

This clone was observed a few times. The rearrangement joins TRBV7-3 to TRBJ2-1; D may be TRBD2 (6 bases). This CDR3 has 14 amino acids. Trimming took 2 bases from V and 3 from J, leaving 8 bases between them. Germline V gives CDR1 SGHTA, CDR2 FQGTGA. CDR3 bases: TGTGCCAGCAGCTTAGGGGACTTCTACAATGAGCAGTTCTTC. It codes for CASSLGDFYNEQFF.

The rearrangement uses TRBV5-1 and TRBJ1-1; tentatively, D is TRBD1 (5 bases). The ends were cut back, 4 bases at V and 0 bases at J, with 13 bases in the middle. The CDR3 has 15 amino acids. Germline lookup yields CDR1 SGHRS and CDR2 YFSETQ. The CDR3: CASSRSTVMNTEAFF. The CDR3, as DNA: TGCGCCAGCAGCAGGTCGACAGTGATGAACACTGAAGCTTTCTTT.

The rearrangement uses TRBV7-9 and TRBJ2-5; 9 nucleotides align to TRBD1. V was pared by 5 bases and J by 5 bases, with 9 bases of the junction left unmatched. Germline V gene data show CDR1 as SEHNR and CDR2 as FQNEAQ (reference sequence). CDR3 length equals 15 residues. The CDR3 here is CASSTGTGNWETQYF. The CDR3 DNA is TGTGCCAGCAGCACTGGGACAGGGAACTGGGAGACCCAGTACTTC.

The genes are TRBV3-1 (or the pseudogene TRBV3-2) and TRBJ1-1, with D possibly being TRBD1 (5 bases). V shed 4 bases and J shed 4 bases, with 16 bases lying between them. The CDR3 consists of 15 residues. Germline-derived CDR1 and CDR2 are LGHDT and YNNKEL (reference sequence). CDR3 amino acids: CASSPPWGVSTEAFF. In DNA form, the CDR3 reads TGTGCCAGCAGCCCCCCCTGGGGGGTGAGCACTGAAGCTTTCTTT.

This sequence joins TRBV19 and TRBJ1-1; 7 bases align to TRBD1. Germline V gene lookup returns CDR1 LNHDA and CDR2 SQIVND (reference sequence). The CDR3 loop spans 15 amino acids. The V and J ends lost 5 bases and 1 base, in that order; junction bases with no gene match: 7. The CDR3 DNA follows: TGTGCCAGTAGTCCCCTGGACAGGACGAACACTGAAGCTTTCTTT. It codes for CASSPLDRTNTEAFF.

The V gene is TRBV19, the J gene TRBJ1-2; 7 bases fit TRBD1. The germline V gene encodes CDR1 LNHDA and CDR2 SQIVND (reference sequence). Trimming took 1 base from V and 4 from J; bases not matched to a gene: 6. The CDR3 has 15 amino acids. In DNA form, the CDR3 reads TGTGCCAGTAGTATAGTCGCAGGGGGTGTCTATGGCTACACCTTC. It translates to CASSIVAGGVYGYTF.

This clone was detected once. The V call is TRBV5-5, the J call TRBJ1-6; the D is unclear. With 0 bases removed from V and 7 bases from J, the gap between germline ends came to 5 bases. Germline assignment: CDR1 SGHKS and CDR2 YYEKEE (reference sequence). The CDR3 has 13 amino acids. The CDR3, as DNA: TGTGCCAGCAGCTTGGAAAGCAATTCACCCCTCCACTTT. It translates to CASSLESNSPLHF.